These 19 T cell receptor beta chains originate from one sample sequenced in a study of shared clonotypes between healthy human individuals. Clones were sequenced by immunoSEQ multiplex PCR, and TCRdb holds only the in-frame ones, with some missing. This sample has more than 850,000 clones, with about 84% found just once. Sequencing was carried out using memory CD4+ T cells from PBMCs. Subset of the sample: CD45RA-negative fraction. These receptors all come from a man younger than 30 in good health. Some clones in this sample may be carry-over from other donors' samples.

V and J are TRBV10-3 and TRBJ1-2; TRBD1 might be the D (5 bases). This CDR3 has 16 residues. Trimming left V 4 bases short and J 6 bases short, with 21 bases between. Per the germline V gene, CDR1 is ENHRY and CDR2 is SYGVKD. In DNA, the CDR3 is TGTGCCATCAGTGTCCTTGGACCGGGGGGAGATGATGGCTACACCTTC. Residues: CAISVLGPGGDDGYTF.

The J gene is TRBJ2-7, the V gene TRBV27; D possibly corresponds to TRBD2 (5 bases). CDR3 size: 19 residues. V was cut by 4 bases and J by 5 bases, with 30 bases left in between. Germline assignment: CDR1 MNHEY and CDR2 SMNVEV (reference sequence). This CDR3 is CASSSLMALTELVGHEQYF. The CDR3 DNA is TGTGCCAGCAGTTCCCTCATGGCGCTAACAGAACTAGTGGGCCACGAGCAGTACTTC.

The gene calls are TRBV28 and TRBJ2-1; perhaps TRBD2 as D (6 bases). V was pared by 5 bases and J by 10 bases, with 21 bases between. The V gene's germline CDR1 is MDHEN and CDR2 SYDVKM. The CDR3 has 15 amino acids. This CDR3 is CASSPRGGTSVEQFF. The DNA for the CDR3 is TGTGCCAGCAGTCCCCGGGGAGGAACCTCTGTGGAGCAGTTCTTC.

The chain carries TRBV5-4 and TRBJ1-2, with a possible D match to TRBD1 (6 bases). CDR1 and CDR2 from the germline V gene are SGHNT and YYREEE (reference sequence). The CDR3 has 15 amino acids. Trimming cost V 0 bases and J 0 bases, with 9 bases left between them. Here the CDR3 DNA reads TGTGCCAGCAGCTTGGCAGGGGCAACTAACTATGGCTACACCTTC. Protein: CASSLAGATNYGYTF.

CDR3 coding DNA: TGTGCCACCAGCAGAGATCTGGGGGGGCGCGAGCAGTACTTC. Its translation is CATSRDLGGREQYF. V is TRBV15 and J is TRBJ2-7; D might be TRBD2 (7 bases). Trimming cost V 0 bases and J 6 bases, with 12 bases left between them. Germline V CDR1 and CDR2: LNHNV, YYDKDF (reference sequence). The CDR3 is 14 residues long.

The V and J genes are TRBV2 and TRBJ1-2; D is uncertain. CDR3 length: 12 residues. CDR1 and CDR2 from the germline V gene are SNHLY and FYNNEI. Trimming took 5 bases from V and 1 from J, leaving 5 bases between them. As DNA, the CDR3 is TGTGCCAGCAGTAAAAATAACTATGGCTACACCTTC. It is translated as CASSKNNYGYTF.

The chain joins TRBV5-4 to TRBJ2-1, with a tentative D call TRBD2 (5 bases). V lost 4 bases and J lost 1, with 15 bases in between. The length of the CDR3 is 16 residues. Germline-derived CDR1 and CDR2 are SGHNT and YYREEE (reference sequence). The CDR3 is CASSPVGGLSYNEQFF. In DNA form, the CDR3 reads TGTGCCAGCAGCCCAGTGGGCGGGCTGTCCTACAATGAGCAGTTCTTC.

J is TRBJ2-2 and V is TRBV10-1, with TRBD2 identical over 11 bases. The V gene end was trimmed by 6 bases and the J gene end by 1 base; junction bases not matched to a gene: 1. Germline CDR1 is WNHNN and CDR2 is SYGVQD (reference sequence). CDR3 size: 15 residues. The CDR3: CASSGLAGNTGELFF. The CDR3 bases are TGCGCCAGCAGCGGACTAGCGGGGAACACCGGGGAGCTGTTTTTT.

The V call is TRBV5-1, the J call TRBJ2-2; D perhaps matches TRBD1 (6 bases). V was shortened by 5 bases and J by 0 bases, with 14 bases between the two germline ends. CDR3 length: 16 residues. The germline CDR1 and CDR2 sequences are SGHRS and YFSETQ. The CDR3 region has the DNA TGCGCCAGCAGTTCCCGGGGACACTCGAACACCGGGGAGCTGTTTTTT. Translation: CASSSRGHSNTGELFF.

V gene TRBV7-9 combines with J gene TRBJ1-2, with 9 bases aligning to TRBD1. Per germline, CDR1 SEHNR and CDR2 FQNEAQ (reference sequence). Trimming took 1 base from V and 6 from J; bases not matched to a gene: 9. CDR3 size: 16 residues. CDR3 amino acids: CASSLGFMDRGHGYTF. For the CDR3, the DNA is TGTGCCAGCAGCTTAGGATTTATGGACAGGGGTCATGGCTACACCTTC.

The J gene is TRBJ1-2, the V gene TRBV7-2; tentative D call: TRBD1 (5 bases). Trimming left V 6 bases short and J 4 bases short, with 12 bases between. This CDR3 has 13 amino acids. CDR1 is SGHTA, CDR2 FQGNSA, per germline. The CDR3, as DNA: TGTGCCAGCAGGAGGGGACGGATCTATGGCTACACCTTC. This translates into CASRRGRIYGYTF.

The chain uses TRBV27 and TRBJ2-1, with TRBD2 matching 9 bases. Germline assignment: CDR1 MNHEY and CDR2 SMNVEV (reference sequence). This CDR3 is built from 16 residues. Losses at the gene ends were 4 bases for V and 6 bases for J; bases not matched to a gene: 10. CDR3 bases: TGTGCCAGCAGTTCACACGTAGCGGGAGTCCGCAATGAGCAGTTCTTC. It specifies CASSSHVAGVRNEQFF.

The chain couples TRBV28 to TRBJ2-2, with TRBD1 as a possible D gene (5 bases). Trimming cost V 3 bases and J 5 bases, with 7 bases left between them. CDR3 size: 13 residues. The germline gives CDR1 MDHEN, CDR2 SYDVKM. Here the CDR3 DNA reads TGTGCCAGCAGTTTTTGGACAACCGGGGAGCTGTTTTTT. Translating gives CASSFWTTGELFF.

This chain connects TRBV29-1 to TRBJ2-3; D gene ambiguous. The CDR3 contains 12 residues. Per the germline V gene, CDR1 is SQVTM and CDR2 is ANQGSEA. Trimming pared 2 bases from V and 2 bases from J, leaving 5 bases between. DNA of the CDR3: TGCAGCGTTGAATCTCACACAGATACGCAGTATTTT. Translating it yields CSVESHTDTQYF.

A note on this clone: The identical CDR3 is also encoded by other nucleotide sequences in the sample. In DNA form, the CDR3 reads TGCGCCAGCAGCACCCCAGGGGGCACTGAAGCTTTCTTT. It encodes CASSTPGGTEAFF. The chain couples TRBV5-1 to TRBJ1-1, with 7 bases matching TRBD1. Trimming removed 4 bases from V and 4 bases from J; junction bases left unmatched: 4. This CDR3 is built from 13 residues. Germline V gene data show CDR1 as SGHRS and CDR2 as YFSETQ.

This sequence joins TRBV28 and TRBJ2-1; D possibly corresponds to TRBD2 (5 bases). CDR3 length: 15 residues. Trimming removed 3 bases from V and 6 bases from J, with 15 bases in between. The germline gives CDR1 MDHEN, CDR2 SYDVKM. The CDR3 sequence: CASSFLLGGSNEQFF. The CDR3 DNA reads as TGTGCCAGCAGTTTTTTACTAGGTGGAAGCAATGAGCAGTTCTTC.

V gene TRBV5-1 combines with J gene TRBJ2-3, with D perhaps TRBD1 (6 bases). V lost 0 bases and J 4 bases, leaving 18 bases between the germline ends. Germline V gives CDR1 SGHRS, CDR2 YFSETQ. CDR3 length: 17 amino acids. CDR3 sequence reads: CASSLAGRGQGSDTQYF. The CDR3 DNA reads TGCGCCAGCAGCTTGGCGGGCCGTGGGCAGGGGTCAGATACGCAGTATTTT.

V usage is TRBV28 and J usage is TRBJ2-7; 7 bases are shared with TRBD2. This CDR3 region has 15 residues. Germline CDR1 MDHEN, CDR2 SYDVKM. Unmatched junction bases numbered 7, after V lost 5 bases and J lost 0 bases. CDR3 residues: CASSPSGGSSYEQYF. CDR3 DNA sequence: TGTGCCAGCAGTCCGTCGGGCGGGAGCTCCTACGAGCAGTACTTC.

The chain combines TRBV2 with TRBJ2-7, with a tentative D call TRBD2 (5 bases). CDR1 is SNHLY and CDR2 is FYNNEI in the germline V gene. V was clipped by 6 bases and J by 7 bases, with 10 bases between them. This CDR3 contains 11 residues. The CDR3: CASRDFGEQYF. DNA for the CDR3: TGTGCCAGCAGGGACTTTGGGGAGCAGTACTTC.